This T cell receptor (beta chain) was profiled in a study of cytomegalovirus exposure and HLA in healthy donors. Overall study context: There were 100 million to 130 million unique TCR beta sequences, drawn from about 179 million T cells, in an earlier analysis.

The CDR3 runs 14 residues. J gave up 5 bases and V 3 bases, and 0 bases lay outside the gene matches. The V gene's germline CDR1 is LNHNV and CDR2 YYDKDF (reference sequence). Details on this clone: Its antigen remains unidentified.

Regarding the study as a whole: TCR beta V- and J-gene trimming was later associated with a missense DCLRE1C variant.

Primers included in the PCR were 60 Vbeta and 13 Jbeta primers. TCRdb's table, derived via immunoSEQ multiplex PCR, lists solely in-frame clones and lacks some. The data contain around 140,000 clones, over 70% of them seen just once; the ten biggest clones take up under 6%. The V call is TRBV15, the J call TRBJ1-6; 8 bases are a match to TRBD1. The receptor's source is a middle-aged man in good health and CMV-seronegative. Sequences were obtained from PBMCs. The CDR3 DNA follows: TGTGCCACCAGCAGGGACAGGGATAATTCACCCCTCCACTTT. Protein sequence: CATSRDRDNSPLHF. The complete variable domain, with remaining parts taken from reference TRBV15 and TRBJ1-6, reads DAMVIQNPRYQVTQFGKPVTLSCSQTLNHNVMYWYQQKSSQAPKLLFHYYDKDFNNEADTPDNFQSRRPNTSFCFLDIRSPGLGDTAMYLCATSRDRDNSPLHFGNGTRLTVT.